The 22 T cell receptor beta chains given below trace back to one sample, sequenced in a study of cytomegalovirus exposure and HLA in healthy donors. The PCR employed 60 Vbeta primers together with 13 Jbeta primers. Sequenced by immunoSEQ multiplex PCR; TCRdb stores in-frame clones only, minus some. Of about 200,000 clones listed, less than 90% are singletons. Sequencing was carried out using PBMCs. Every receptor here comes from a woman aged 25 to 39 in good health and CMV-seronegative.

The rearrangement joins TRBV5-4 to TRBJ2-3, with 7 bases aligning to TRBD1. Germline-derived CDR1 and CDR2 are SGHNT and YYREEE (reference sequence). The CDR3 consists of 14 residues. The V segment lost 0 bases and the J segment 5 bases; nucleotides outside the gene matches: 3. The CDR3 DNA reads TGTGCCAGCAGCTTGGACAGGGGTCAAGATACGCAGTATTTT. This gives the protein CASSLDRGQDTQYF.

To note about this clone: One end of the junction fails to match germline, which may point to a read error. J is TRBJ2-2 and V is TRBV6-1; D possibly corresponds to TRBD2 (6 bases). This CDR3 is built from 15 residues. CDR1 and CDR2 from the germline V gene are MNHNS and SASEGT. The CDR3 loop reads CASSKVLANTGELFF. DNA for the CDR3: TGTGCCAGCAGTAAGGTCCTAGCGAATACCGGGGAGCTGTTTTTT.

The rearrangement joins TRBV28 to TRBJ2-7; tentatively, D is TRBD2 (5 bases). The CDR3 consists of 13 residues. Germline V CDR1 and CDR2: MDHEN, SYDVKM. The V and J ends lost 5 bases and 3 bases respectively, with 11 bases between them. CDR3 sequence reads: CASSTPGDYEQYF. The CDR3, as DNA: TGTGCCAGCAGTACCCCCGGGGACTACGAGCAGTACTTC.

This clone occurred a few times. V gene TRBV2 combines with J gene TRBJ1-2; D is undetermined. CDR1 is SNHLY and CDR2 is FYNNEI in the germline V gene. Trimming took 6 bases from V and 6 from J, leaving 5 bases between them. This CDR3 region has 10 residues. The CDR3 loop reads CASRDNGYTF. CDR3 nucleotide sequence: TGTGCCAGCAGAGACAATGGCTACACCTTC.

This chain joins TRBV21-1 and TRBJ1-5; TRBD1, as called in the table, went unchecked against the DNA. TRBV21-1 is marked as a pseudogene. CDR3 length: 18 residues. CDR3 sequence: CASSKADWTADIDQPQHF. The CDR3 nucleotides read TGTGCCAGCAGCAAAGCCGACTGGACAGCCGACATCGATCAGCCCCAGCATTTT.

The rearrangement uses TRBV5-1 and TRBJ2-3; 9 bases are a match to TRBD2. In germline, CDR1 is SGHRS, CDR2 YFSETQ. With V trimmed by 7 bases and J by 0 bases, 3 bases remained unmatched. CDR3 length: 14 amino acids. CDR3 residues: CASERGDSTDTQYF. For the CDR3, the DNA is TGCGCCAGCGAGCGGGGGGATAGCACAGATACGCAGTATTTT.

The V and J genes are TRBV7-9 and TRBJ2-3, with TRBD1 matching over 8 bases. CDR3 length equals 15 residues. Germline loops: CDR1 SEHNR, CDR2 FQNEAQ (reference sequence). V shed 5 bases and J 3 bases; nucleotides not matched to a gene: 7. The CDR3 here is CASSRIQGDTDTQYF. The CDR3 DNA reads TGTGCCAGCAGCCGGATACAGGGGGATACAGATACGCAGTATTTT.

This clone was recorded a few times. V is TRBV27 and J is TRBJ2-4, with D possibly TRBD1 on 5 matching bases. The germline V gene has CDR1 MNHEY and CDR2 SMNVEV (reference sequence). This CDR3 spans 14 amino acids. Trimming took 8 bases from V and 2 from J, leaving 13 bases between them. CDR3 DNA: TGTGCCAGCGGTTGGACAAGGTCCAAAAACATTCAGTACTTC. Amino acids: CASGWTRSKNIQYF.

V usage is TRBV4-2 and J usage is TRBJ2-7; 7 bases match TRBD1. The CDR3 extends over 17 amino acids. In germline, CDR1 is LGHNA, CDR2 YNFKEQ. The J segment lost 1 base and the V segment lost 4 bases, leaving 13 bases of the junction unmatched. The CDR3 DNA sequence: TGTGCCAGCAGCCGTAAAGTAGGGGACAGAATTTCCTACGAGCAGTACTTC. As protein: CASSRKVGDRISYEQYF.

This sequence joins TRBV19 and TRBJ1-5; weak D call: TRBD1 (5 bases). The CDR3 is made up of 14 amino acids. CDR1 and CDR2 from the germline V gene are LNHDA and SQIVND (reference sequence). The V and J ends lost 8 bases and 4 bases respectively, with 15 bases between them. CDR3 loop: CASAKTGRNQPQHF. The CDR3 bases are TGTGCCAGTGCAAAAACAGGTCGGAATCAGCCCCAGCATTTT.

The rearrangement links TRBV7-9 to TRBJ2-7; weak D call: TRBD1 (7 bases). V was cut by 1 base and J by 4 bases, with 20 bases left in between. Germline V gene sequence: CDR1 SEHNR, CDR2 FQNEAQ (reference sequence). CDR3 length: 17 residues. As DNA, the CDR3 is TGTGCCAGCAGCTTAGACCGAGGAGTCCAGGGGGGATACGAGCAGTACTTC. It specifies CASSLDRGVQGGYEQYF.

The chain combines TRBV4-1 with TRBJ1-4; maybe TRBD1 (6 bases). The CDR3 consists of 15 residues. Trimming took 3 bases from V and 8 from J, leaving 16 bases between them. The germline V gene encodes CDR1 MGHRA and CDR2 YSYEKL. As DNA, the CDR3 is TGCGCCAGCAGCCAGCTTACAGGGAGCCAGGAAAAACTGTTTTTT. Residues: CASSQLTGSQEKLFF.

CDR3 sequence: CASSLGGILTKYEQYF. The DNA for the CDR3 is TGTGCCAGCAGTTTAGGCGGTATCCTTACAAAGTACGAGCAGTACTTC. This rearrangement joins TRBV28 to TRBJ2-7; D remains ambiguous. The CDR3 is made up of 16 amino acids. Germline CDR1 MDHEN, CDR2 SYDVKM. V was pared by 2 bases and J by 4 bases, with 18 bases between.

V usage is TRBV11-2 and J usage is TRBJ1-2, with D tentatively TRBD1 (5 bases). The CDR3 loop spans 15 amino acids. Germline assignment: CDR1 SGHAT and CDR2 FQNNGV. Trimming pared 5 bases from V and 4 bases from J, leaving 17 bases between. CDR3 DNA: TGTGCCAGCAGCCCGGGACTCTTAAGGAGCTATGGCTACACCTTC. Residues: CASSPGLLRSYGYTF.

The rearrangement links TRBV10-3 to TRBJ2-1; D is unresolved. Trimming removed 0 bases at V and 1 base at J, with 7 bases between. The CDR3 has 15 amino acids. CDR1 and CDR2 from the germline V gene are ENHRY and SYGVKD. The CDR3 DNA reads as TGTGCCATCAGTGAGTCAGCCTTTTCCTACAATGAGCAGTTCTTC. Protein: CAISESAFSYNEQFF.

The V call is TRBV5-5, the J call TRBJ1-1; D is ambiguous. This CDR3 comprises 15 residues. V was shortened by 0 bases and J by 0 bases, with 9 bases between the two germline ends. Germline V gene lookup returns CDR1 SGHKS and CDR2 YYEKEE (reference sequence). Here the CDR3 reads CASSLVTRMNTEAFF. The CDR3 nucleotides read TGTGCCAGCAGCTTGGTAACCAGAATGAACACTGAAGCTTTCTTT.

This chain uses TRBV11-2 with TRBJ2-2; 10 nucleotides agree with TRBD1. The germline V gene has CDR1 SGHAT and CDR2 FQNNGV. This CDR3 comprises 18 residues. Losses at the gene ends were 2 bases for V and 7 bases for J; bases not matched to a gene: 13. For the CDR3, the DNA is TGTGCCAGCAGCTTATCCCTAGGCCGACAGGGGGCCGTCGGGGAGCTGTTTTTT. Its translation: CASSLSLGRQGAVGELFF.

This chain links TRBV2 with TRBJ2-7; 12 bases line up with TRBD1. The junction had 9 bases not matched to a gene; V was cut back by 5 bases and J by 4 bases. The CDR3 totals 16 residues. From germline, CDR1 is SNHLY and CDR2 FYNNEI. CDR3 in amino acids: CASSFNPGQGAYEQYF. CDR3 in DNA: TGTGCCAGCAGTTTCAACCCGGGACAGGGGGCGTACGAGCAGTACTTC.

The rearrangement joins TRBV29-1 to TRBJ2-1; possible D gene TRBD1, 5 bases. The V end lost 6 bases, the J end lost 0 bases, and 15 bases lay between the germline ends. Germline CDR1 SQVTM, CDR2 ANQGSEA. The CDR3 extends over 15 amino acids. CDR3 amino acids: CSVQGADDSYNEQFF. The CDR3 region has the DNA TGCAGCGTCCAGGGCGCCGACGACTCCTACAATGAGCAGTTCTTC.

The chain carries TRBV10-3 and TRBJ2-1; weak D call: TRBD1 (6 bases). Trimming took 4 bases from V and 5 from J, leaving 18 bases between them. The CDR3 loop spans 16 amino acids. CDR1 and CDR2 (germline): ENHRY, SYGVKD. CDR3: CAISVFRGGQDNEQFF. As DNA, the CDR3 is TGTGCCATCAGTGTGTTCCGTGGGGGCCAGGACAATGAGCAGTTCTTC.

This clone was observed a few times. This sequence joins TRBV5-1 and TRBJ2-7; D is possibly TRBD1 (6 bases). The CDR3 loop spans 13 amino acids. Germline assignment: CDR1 SGHRS and CDR2 YFSETQ. Trimming cost V 2 bases and J 2 bases, with 8 bases left between them. Here the CDR3 DNA reads TGCGCCAGCAGCTTTCGGGACACCTACGAGCAGTACTTC. This translates into CASSFRDTYEQYF.

The rearrangement links TRBV18 to TRBJ2-1, with 7 bases aligning to TRBD2. The CDR3 contains 12 residues. Losses at the gene ends were 6 bases for V and 12 bases for J; bases not matched to a gene: 8. Germline CDR1 reads KGHSH; CDR2 reads LQKENI. The CDR3 loop reads CASSPGGSWQFF. CDR3 bases: TGTGCCAGCTCCCCGGGCGGGAGTTGGCAGTTCTTC.